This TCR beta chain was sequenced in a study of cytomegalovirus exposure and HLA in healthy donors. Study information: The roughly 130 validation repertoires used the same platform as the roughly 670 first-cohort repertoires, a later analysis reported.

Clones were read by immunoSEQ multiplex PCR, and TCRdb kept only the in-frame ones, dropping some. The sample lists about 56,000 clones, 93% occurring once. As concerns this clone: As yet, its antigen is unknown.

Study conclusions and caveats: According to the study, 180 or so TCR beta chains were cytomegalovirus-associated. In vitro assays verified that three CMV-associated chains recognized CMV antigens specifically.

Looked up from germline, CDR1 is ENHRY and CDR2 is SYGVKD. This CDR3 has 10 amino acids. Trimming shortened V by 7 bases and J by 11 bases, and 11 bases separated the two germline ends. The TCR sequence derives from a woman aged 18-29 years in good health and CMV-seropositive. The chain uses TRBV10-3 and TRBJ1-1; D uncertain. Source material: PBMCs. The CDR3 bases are TGTGCCATCAACGAGTTTATGGCTTTCTTT. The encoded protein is CAINEFMAFF.